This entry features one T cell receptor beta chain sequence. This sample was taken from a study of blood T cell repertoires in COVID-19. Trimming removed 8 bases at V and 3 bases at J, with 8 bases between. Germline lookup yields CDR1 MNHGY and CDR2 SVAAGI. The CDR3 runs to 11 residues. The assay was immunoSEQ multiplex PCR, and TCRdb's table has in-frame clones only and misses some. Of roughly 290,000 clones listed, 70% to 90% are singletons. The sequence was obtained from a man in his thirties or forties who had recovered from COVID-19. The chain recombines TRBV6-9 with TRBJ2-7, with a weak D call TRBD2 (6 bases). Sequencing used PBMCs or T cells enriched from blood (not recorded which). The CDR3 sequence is CASRGYYEQYF. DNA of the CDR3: TGTGCCAGCCGGGGGTACTACGAGCAGTACTTC.